This T cell receptor (beta chain) was recorded in a study of OX40 agonist ivuxolimab in advanced cancers. Across the whole study: The drug used for patients, ivuxolimab, was an agonistic anti-OX40 (CD134) antibody. Study findings and constraints: Averaging showed that CD8+ T cells had more expanded clones than CD4+ did. Normalized T-cell clonal expansion was also low in some nonresponders.

The table came from immunoSEQ multiplex PCR; TCRdb's copy has only in-frame clones and leaves some out. The table includes about 45,000 clones, roughly 90% detected once. The CDR3 is made up of 13 amino acids. Per the germline V gene, CDR1 is MNHEY and CDR2 is SMNVEV (reference sequence). Trimming cost V 2 bases and J 4 bases, with 6 bases left between them. Worth noting for this clone: As yet, its antigen is unknown.

The chain links TRBV27 to TRBJ1-3, with D hard to call. Sample: CD4+ or CD8+ T cells sorted from blood, taken in a trial of the OX40 agonist ivuxolimab. The source is an adult with an advanced solid tumor such as melanoma, head and neck, liver or kidney cancer. The CDR3 sequence: CASSLTRGNTIYF. For the CDR3, the DNA is TGTGCCAGCAGTTTAACAAGAGGAAACACCATATATTTT.